This T cell receptor (beta chain) was captured in a study of cytomegalovirus exposure and HLA in healthy donors. Trimming took 3 bases from V and 0 from J, leaving 16 bases between them. The CDR3 is made up of 17 amino acids. Germline loops: CDR1 LNHDA, CDR2 SQIVND (reference sequence). About this clone: Its antigen is not identified.

Generated by immunoSEQ multiplex PCR, the TCRdb table keeps only in-frame clones and is missing some. The table has approximately 120,000 clones, about 91% seen once. Study results and caveats: Some TCR beta chains (about 180 of them) were listed as cytomegalovirus-associated. That first-cohort TCR clusters tended to co-occur in the 95 to 150 validation repertoires was found in a later analysis.

The sequenced material came from PBMCs. The chain joins TRBV19 to TRBJ2-3; tentative D call: TRBD1 (6 bases). The origin of this receptor is a woman aged 18-29 years in good health and CMV-seronegative. The CDR3: CASSIHHRDPSTDTQYF. The CDR3 nucleotides read TGTGCCAGTAGTATCCACCACAGGGACCCTAGCACAGATACGCAGTATTTT.